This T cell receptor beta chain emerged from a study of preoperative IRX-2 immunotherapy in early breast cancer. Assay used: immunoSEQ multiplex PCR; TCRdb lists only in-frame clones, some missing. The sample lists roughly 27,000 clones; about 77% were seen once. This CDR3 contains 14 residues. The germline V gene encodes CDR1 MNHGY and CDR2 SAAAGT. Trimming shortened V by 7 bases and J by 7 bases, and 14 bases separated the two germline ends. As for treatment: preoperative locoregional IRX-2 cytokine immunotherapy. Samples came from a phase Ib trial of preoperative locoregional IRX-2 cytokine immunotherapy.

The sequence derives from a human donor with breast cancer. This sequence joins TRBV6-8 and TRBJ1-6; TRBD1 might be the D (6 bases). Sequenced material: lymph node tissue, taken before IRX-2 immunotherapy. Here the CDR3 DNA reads TGTGCCAGCAACCCCACAGGGCGGAATTCACCCCTCCACTTT. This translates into CASNPTGRNSPLHF.